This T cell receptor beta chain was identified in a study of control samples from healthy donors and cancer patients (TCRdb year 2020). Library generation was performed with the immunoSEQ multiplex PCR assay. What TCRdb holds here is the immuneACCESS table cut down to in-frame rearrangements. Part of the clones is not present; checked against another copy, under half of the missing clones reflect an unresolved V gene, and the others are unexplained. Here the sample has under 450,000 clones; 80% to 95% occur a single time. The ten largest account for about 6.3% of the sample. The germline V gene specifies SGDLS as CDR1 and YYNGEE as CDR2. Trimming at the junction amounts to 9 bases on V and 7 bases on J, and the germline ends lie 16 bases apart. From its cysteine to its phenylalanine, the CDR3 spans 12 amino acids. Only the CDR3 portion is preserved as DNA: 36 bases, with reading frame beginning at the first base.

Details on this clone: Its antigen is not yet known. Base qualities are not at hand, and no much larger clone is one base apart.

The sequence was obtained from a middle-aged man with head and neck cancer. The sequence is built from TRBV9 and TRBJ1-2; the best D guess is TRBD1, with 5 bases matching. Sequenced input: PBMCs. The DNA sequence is TGTGCCACCGGGGGTCCGGGGGGTGGCTACACCTTC. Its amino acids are CATGGPGGGYTF.